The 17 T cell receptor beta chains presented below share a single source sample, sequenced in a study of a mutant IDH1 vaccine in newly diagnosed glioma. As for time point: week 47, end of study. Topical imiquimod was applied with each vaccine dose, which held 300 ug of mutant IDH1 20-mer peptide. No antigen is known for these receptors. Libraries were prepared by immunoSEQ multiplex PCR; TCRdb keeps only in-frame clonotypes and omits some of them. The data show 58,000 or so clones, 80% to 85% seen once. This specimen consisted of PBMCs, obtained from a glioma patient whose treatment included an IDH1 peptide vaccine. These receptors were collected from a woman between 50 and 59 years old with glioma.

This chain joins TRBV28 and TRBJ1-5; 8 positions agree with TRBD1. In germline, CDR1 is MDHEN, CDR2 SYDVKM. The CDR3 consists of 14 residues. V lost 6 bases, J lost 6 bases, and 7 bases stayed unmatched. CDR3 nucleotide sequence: TGTGCCAGCAGCGGCAGGGGGCCGGGTCAGCCCCAGCATTTT. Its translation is CASSGRGPGQPQHF.

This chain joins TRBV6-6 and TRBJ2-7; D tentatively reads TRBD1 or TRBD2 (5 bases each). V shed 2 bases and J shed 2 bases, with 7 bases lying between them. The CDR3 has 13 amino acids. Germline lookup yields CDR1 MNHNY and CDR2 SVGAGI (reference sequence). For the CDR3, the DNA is TGTGCCAGCAGTTACGGGGACCCCTACGAGCAGTACTTC. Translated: CASSYGDPYEQYF.

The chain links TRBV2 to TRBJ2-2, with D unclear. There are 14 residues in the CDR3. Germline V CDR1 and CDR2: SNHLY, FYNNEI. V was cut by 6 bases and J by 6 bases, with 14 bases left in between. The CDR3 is CASSQTAAAGELFF. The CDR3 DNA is TGTGCCAGCAGCCAGACGGCAGCCGCCGGGGAGCTGTTTTTT.

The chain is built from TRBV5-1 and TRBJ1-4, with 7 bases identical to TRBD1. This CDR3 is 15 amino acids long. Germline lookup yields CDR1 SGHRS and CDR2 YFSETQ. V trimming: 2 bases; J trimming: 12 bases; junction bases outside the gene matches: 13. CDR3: CASSFRDSLGQELFF. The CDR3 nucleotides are TGCGCCAGCAGCTTCAGGGACAGCCTGGGCCAGGAACTGTTTTTT.

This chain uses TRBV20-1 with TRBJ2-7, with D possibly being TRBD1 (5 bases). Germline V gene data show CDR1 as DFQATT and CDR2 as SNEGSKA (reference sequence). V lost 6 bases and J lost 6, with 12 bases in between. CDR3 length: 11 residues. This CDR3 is CSAPIQGEQYF. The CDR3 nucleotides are TGCAGTGCCCCGATTCAGGGCGAGCAGTACTTC.

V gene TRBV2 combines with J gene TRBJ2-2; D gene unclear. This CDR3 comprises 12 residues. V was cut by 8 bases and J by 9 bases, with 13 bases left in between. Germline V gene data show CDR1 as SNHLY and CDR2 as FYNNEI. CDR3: CASRARTWELFF. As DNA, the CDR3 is TGTGCCAGCCGGGCGAGGACCTGGGAGCTGTTTTTT.

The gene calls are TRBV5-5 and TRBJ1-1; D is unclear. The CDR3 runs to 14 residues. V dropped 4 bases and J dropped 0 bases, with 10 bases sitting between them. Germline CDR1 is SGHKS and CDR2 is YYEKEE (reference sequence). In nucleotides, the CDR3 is TGTGCCAGCAGCCCCGGGTTTATGAACACTGAAGCTTTCTTT. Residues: CASSPGFMNTEAFF.

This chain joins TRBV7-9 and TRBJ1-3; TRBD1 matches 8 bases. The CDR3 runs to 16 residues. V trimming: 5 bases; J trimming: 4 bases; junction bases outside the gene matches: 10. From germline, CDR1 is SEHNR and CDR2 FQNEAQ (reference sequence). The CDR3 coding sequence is TGTGCCAGCAGCGCCTCCCAGGGGGCGGGCGGAAACACCATATATTTT. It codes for CASSASQGAGGNTIYF.

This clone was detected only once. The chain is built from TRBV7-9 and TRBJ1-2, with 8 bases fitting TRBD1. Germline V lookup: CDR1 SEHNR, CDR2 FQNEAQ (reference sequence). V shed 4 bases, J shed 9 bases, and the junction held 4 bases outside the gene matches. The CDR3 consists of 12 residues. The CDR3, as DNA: TGTGCCAGCAGCTGGTGGACAGGGAGCTACACCTTC. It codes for CASSWWTGSYTF.

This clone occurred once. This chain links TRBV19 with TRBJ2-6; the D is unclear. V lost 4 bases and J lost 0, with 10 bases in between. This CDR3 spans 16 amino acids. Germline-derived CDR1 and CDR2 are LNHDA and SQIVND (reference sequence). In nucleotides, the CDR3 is TGTGCCAGTAGTAACTCCGTCACCTCTGGGGCCAACGTCCTGACTTTC. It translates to CASSNSVTSGANVLTF.

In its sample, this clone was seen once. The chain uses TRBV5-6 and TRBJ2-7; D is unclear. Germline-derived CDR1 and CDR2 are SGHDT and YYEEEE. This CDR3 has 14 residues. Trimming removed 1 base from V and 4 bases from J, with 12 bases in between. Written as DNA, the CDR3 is TGTGCCAGCAGCTTGAGCCGAGTCGGTTACGAGCAGTACTTC. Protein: CASSLSRVGYEQYF.

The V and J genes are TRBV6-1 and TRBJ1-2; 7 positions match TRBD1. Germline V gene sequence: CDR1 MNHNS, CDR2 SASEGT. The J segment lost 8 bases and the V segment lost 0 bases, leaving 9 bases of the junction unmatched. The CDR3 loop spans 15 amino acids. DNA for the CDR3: TGTGCCAGCAGTGAAGCTTCTACAGGGGAGCGGGGCTACACCTTC. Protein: CASSEASTGERGYTF.

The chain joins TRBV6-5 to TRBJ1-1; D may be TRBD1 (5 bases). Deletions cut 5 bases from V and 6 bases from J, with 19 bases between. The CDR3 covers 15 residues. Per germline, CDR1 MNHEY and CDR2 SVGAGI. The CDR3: CASSALSGTEAEAFF. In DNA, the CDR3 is TGTGCCAGCAGTGCCTTGTCCGGGACGGAAGCTGAAGCTTTCTTT.

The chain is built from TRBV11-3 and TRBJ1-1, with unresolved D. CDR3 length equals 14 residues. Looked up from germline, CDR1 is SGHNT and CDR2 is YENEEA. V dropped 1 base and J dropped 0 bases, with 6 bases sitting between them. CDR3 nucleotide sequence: TGTGCCAGCAGCTTAGTCCGGTTGAACACTGAAGCTTTCTTT. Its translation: CASSLVRLNTEAFF.

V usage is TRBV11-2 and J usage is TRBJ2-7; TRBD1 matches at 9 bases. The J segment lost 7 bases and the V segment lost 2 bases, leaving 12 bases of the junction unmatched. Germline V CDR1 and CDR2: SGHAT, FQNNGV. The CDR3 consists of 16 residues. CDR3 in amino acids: CASSLNPGQGLMEQYF. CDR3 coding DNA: TGTGCCAGCAGCTTAAACCCGGGACAGGGTTTAATGGAGCAGTACTTC.

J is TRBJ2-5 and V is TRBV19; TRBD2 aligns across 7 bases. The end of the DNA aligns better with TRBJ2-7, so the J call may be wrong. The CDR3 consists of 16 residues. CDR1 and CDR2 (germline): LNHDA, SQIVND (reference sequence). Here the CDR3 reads CASSIVARGDSYEQYF. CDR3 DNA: TGTGCCAGTAGTATAGTGGCCCGGGGGGACTCCTACGAGCAGTACTTC.

The CDR3 nucleotides are TGCGCCAGCAGCCAAGACAGGGCCCCTGGGGAGCAGTACTTC. Translation gives CASSQDRAPGEQYF. This chain connects TRBV4-3 to TRBJ2-7, with a tentative D call TRBD1 (5 bases). The CDR3 loop spans 14 amino acids. Trimming pared 0 bases from V and 7 bases from J, leaving 13 bases between. Per germline, CDR1 LGHNA and CDR2 YSLEER.